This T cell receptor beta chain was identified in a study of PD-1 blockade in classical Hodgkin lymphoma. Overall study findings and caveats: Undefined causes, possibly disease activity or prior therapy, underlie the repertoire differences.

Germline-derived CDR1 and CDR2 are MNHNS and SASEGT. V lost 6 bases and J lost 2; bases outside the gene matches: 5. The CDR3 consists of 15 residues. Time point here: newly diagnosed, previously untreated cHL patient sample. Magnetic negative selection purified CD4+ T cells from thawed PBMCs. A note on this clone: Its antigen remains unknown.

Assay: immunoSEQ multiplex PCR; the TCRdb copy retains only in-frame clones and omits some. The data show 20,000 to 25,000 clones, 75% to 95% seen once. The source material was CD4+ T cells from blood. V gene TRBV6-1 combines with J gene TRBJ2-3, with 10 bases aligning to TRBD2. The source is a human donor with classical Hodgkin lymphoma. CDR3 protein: CASRPLAGFTDTQYF. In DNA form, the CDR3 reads TGTGCCAGCAGGCCACTAGCGGGGTTCACAGATACGCAGTATTTT.